A single sample gave rise to the 32 T cell receptor beta chains below, sequenced in a study of T-cell reconstitution after alpha-beta-depleted transplantation in children listed by TCRdb under 2016. The library was produced with PCR. Sequencer: Illumina HiSeq 2500. TCR libraries were prepared with molecular barcoding, using unique molecular identifiers to normalize TCRbeta repertoire quantification. The public sequencing data were trimmed at Q25 with fastp and processed into clonotypes with MiXCR by TCRdb, which kept only in-frame beta chains. Rows with a matching CDR3 protein are joined into one entry that keeps the most common DNA and genes. The sample table lists 100,000 or so distinct CDR3 sequences, about 25% of them with a count of one. Over 20% of the sample goes to the ten largest clones. This specimen's treatment or condition label, per the study, means: allogeneic hematopoietic cell transplantation with graft depleted of TCRalphabeta T cells and CD19 B cells.

Here the sequenced sample was PBMCs, taken before TCRalphabeta/CD19-depleted stem cell transplant. The receptors here all came from a boy aged 2 to 10 with acute lymphoblastic leukemia, due to receive a stem cell transplant.

The chain recombines TRBV10-1 with TRBJ2-1; D uncertain. Between the trimmed V and J ends, which lost 2 bases and 7 bases, there was a span of 9 bases. The CDR3 has 13 amino acids. Per the germline V gene, CDR1 is WNHNN and CDR2 is SYGVQD (reference sequence). In nucleotides, the CDR3 is TGCGCCAGCAGTGAGAACGCTCGGAATGAGCAGTTCTTC. Translating it yields CASSENARNEQFF.

CDR3 protein: CASSRDLNTGELFF. The DNA for the CDR3 is TGTGCCAGCAGCAGGGACCTAAACACCGGGGAGCTGTTTTTT. The V and J genes are TRBV7-3 and TRBJ2-2; tentatively, D is TRBD1 or TRBD2 (5 bases each). V lost 5 bases to trimming and J lost 2 bases, with 9 bases between them. The germline V gene has CDR1 SGHTA and CDR2 FQGTGA. The CDR3 has 14 residues.

There are a few counts of this clonotype. The J gene is TRBJ2-2, the V gene TRBV29-1, with 7 nucleotides matching TRBD1. The trim removed 7 bases at V and 6 bases at J, leaving 8 bases unmatched. The CDR3 runs 13 residues. Germline loops: CDR1 SQVTM, CDR2 ANQGSEA. The CDR3 DNA reads as TGCAGCGGTCGAAGACAGGGCGCCGGGGAGCTGTTTTTT. Its translation: CSGRRQGAGELFF.

This clonotype was counted a few times. The CDR3 DNA is TGCGCCAGCAGCCCCCCCGGGGCAGGGGAGACCCAGTACTTC. This gives the protein CASSPPGAGETQYF. V and J are TRBV5-1 and TRBJ2-5; the D gene could be TRBD1 or TRBD2 (5 bases each). CDR3 length: 14 residues. CDR1 and CDR2 from the germline V gene are SGHRS and YFSETQ. V was pared by 4 bases and J by 5 bases, with 15 bases between.

The rearrangement joins TRBV10-3 to TRBJ2-7, with D tentatively TRBD1 (5 bases). CDR1 and CDR2 (germline): ENHRY, SYGVKD. CDR3 length: 15 amino acids. Trimming took 2 bases from V and 3 from J, leaving 14 bases between them. CDR3 in DNA: TGTGCCATCAGTGAGGGTGACAGAACCCACTACGAGCAGTACTTC. Its translation is CAISEGDRTHYEQYF.

This chain uses TRBV4-3 with TRBJ1-3; TRBD1 is a possible D gene (6 bases). V was trimmed by 0 bases and J by 4 bases, leaving 10 bases between them. The CDR3 has 15 amino acids. Germline V gene data show CDR1 as LGHNA and CDR2 as YSLEER. CDR3 bases: TGCGCCAGCAGCCAAGACTGGGGGGGCGGAAACACCATATATTTT. It yields the protein CASSQDWGGGNTIYF.

At least ten counts were recorded for this clonotype. The CDR3 nucleotides read TGTGCCAGCAGCTTAGATATTGGCTACGGGGAGACCCAGTACTTC. It is translated as CASSLDIGYGETQYF. The chain has TRBV11-2 and TRBJ2-5; D unclear. Germline CDR1 reads SGHAT; CDR2 reads FQNNGV. The CDR3 covers 15 residues. V gave up 0 bases and J gave up 5 bases, with 13 bases separating them.

The rearrangement joins TRBV4-1 to TRBJ1-5, with a tentative D call TRBD1 (5 bases). Per the germline V gene, CDR1 is MGHRA and CDR2 is YSYEKL. Trimming removed 4 bases at V and 2 bases at J, with 15 bases between. CDR3 size: 16 residues. In nucleotides, the CDR3 is TGCGCCAGCAGCCCCAGACCGGGGGTAGGCAATCAGCCCCAGCATTTT. Amino acid sequence: CASSPRPGVGNQPQHF.

This sequence joins TRBV28 and TRBJ2-1, with D possibly being TRBD1 or TRBD2 (6 bases each). This CDR3 has 12 residues. The germline gives CDR1 MDHEN, CDR2 SYDVKM. The V end lost 4 bases, the J end lost 8 bases, and 9 bases lay between the germline ends. As DNA, the CDR3 is TGTGCCAGCAGTTCCGGGGGCCATGAGCAGTTCTTC. Amino acid sequence: CASSSGGHEQFF.

The chain joins TRBV12-3 or TRBV12-4 to TRBJ2-7, with a possible D match to TRBD2 (5 bases). The germline V and J ends were trimmed by 6 bases and 2 bases, with 17 bases remaining between them. The CDR3 totals 15 residues. The CDR3 nucleotides are TGTGCCAGCAGCCGATCCGGACCTAGCACCTACGAGCAGTACTTC. As protein: CASSRSGPSTYEQYF.

This clonotype appeared a few times. The V gene is TRBV3-1, the J gene TRBJ1-1; 10 bases line up with TRBD1. The CDR3 length is 15 residues. The germline CDR1 and CDR2 sequences are LGHDT and YNNKEL (reference sequence). Unmatched junction bases numbered 4, after V lost 4 bases and J lost 2 bases. The chain's CDR3 is CASSRRDRGNTEAFF. The CDR3 bases are TGTGCCAGCAGCCGCCGGGACAGGGGTAACACTGAAGCTTTCTTT.

This clonotype was observed a handful of times. The gene calls are TRBV7-2 and TRBJ2-3, with TRBD1 matching over 12 bases. This CDR3 spans 16 amino acids. The V gene's germline CDR1 is SGHTA and CDR2 FQGNSA. With 5 bases clipped from V and 6 bases from J, the junction kept 9 bases outside the gene matches. The CDR3 region is CASSPRPGQGADTQYF. The CDR3 DNA reads TGTGCCAGCAGCCCGAGACCGGGACAGGGGGCGGATACGCAGTATTTT.

As DNA, the CDR3 is TGTGCCAGTAGTAACACTCACCAGGGACTCTTGTCCGACCAGCAGTTCTTC. Translated, it gives CASSNTHQGLLSDQQFF. V is TRBV19 and J is TRBJ2-1, with D possibly matching TRBD2 (6 bases). Trimming left V 4 bases short and J 11 bases short, with 27 bases between. This CDR3 region has 17 residues. CDR1 is LNHDA, CDR2 SQIVND, per germline (reference sequence).

This clonotype occurred a few times. The chain is built from TRBV5-6 and TRBJ1-1; D remains ambiguous. Germline CDR1 SGHDT, CDR2 YYEEEE. This CDR3 is 15 amino acids long. Between the trimmed V and J ends, which lost 3 bases and 5 bases, there was a span of 17 bases. The CDR3 nucleotides read TGTGCCAGCAGCTCCCTGGGGATCGCGTCAACTGAAGCTTTCTTT. Translating it yields CASSSLGIASTEAFF.

The chain uses TRBV9 and TRBJ1-2; 7 nucleotides line up with TRBD1. The ends lost 0 bases at V and 6 bases at J; junction bases unmatched: 5. Germline V gives CDR1 SGDLS, CDR2 YYNGEE. The CDR3 contains 14 residues. The CDR3 spells CASSVGDSPDGYTF. The CDR3 nucleotides read TGTGCCAGCAGCGTAGGGGACAGTCCGGATGGCTACACCTTC.

CDR3 in DNA: TGTGCCAGCAGCTTACTAGCGGGAGGGGGAGATACGCAGTATTTT. This encodes CASSLLAGGGDTQYF. The chain carries TRBV7-9 and TRBJ2-3; 12 nucleotides line up with TRBD2. The CDR3 covers 15 residues. The germline gives CDR1 SEHNR, CDR2 FQNEAQ (reference sequence). The V and J ends lost 2 bases and 5 bases, in that order; junction bases with no gene match: 2.

The chain recombines TRBV25-1 with TRBJ2-1, with D possibly matching TRBD1 (6 bases). V lost 6 bases and J 0 bases, leaving 27 bases between the germline ends. Germline V gives CDR1 MGHDK, CDR2 SYGVNS. The CDR3 is 20 residues long. CDR3 sequence: CASSRLSQGKTSSSYNEQFF. CDR3 sequence (DNA): TGTGCCAGCAGCCGATTGTCACAGGGCAAGACTTCGAGCTCCTACAATGAGCAGTTCTTC.

This clonotype was seen more than once but under ten times. The rearrangement links TRBV24-1 to TRBJ1-2; no firm D call. The germline V gene has CDR1 KGHDR and CDR2 SFDVKD. V shed 3 bases and J shed 2 bases, with 9 bases lying between them. The CDR3 is 14 residues long. CDR3: CATSDTGLNYGYTF. The CDR3 DNA is TGTGCCACCAGTGATACTGGGTTGAACTATGGCTACACCTTC.

This clonotype was observed a few times. The CDR3 DNA reads TGCGCCAGCAGGGGAAGCGAGGGGCCTGGAAACACCATATATTTT. Translated: CASRGSEGPGNTIYF. The V call is TRBV4-3, the J call TRBJ1-3, with a possible D match to TRBD1 (5 bases). The CDR3 is made up of 15 amino acids. CDR1 and CDR2 (germline): LGHNA, YSLEER. With 6 bases removed from V and 2 bases from J, the gap between germline ends came to 14 bases.

This chain connects TRBV7-8 to TRBJ2-4; TRBD2 might be the D (7 bases). The CDR3 spans 14 residues. The V gene's germline CDR1 is SGHVS and CDR2 FQNEAQ. Trimming removed 5 bases from V and 8 bases from J, with 16 bases in between. The CDR3 spells CASSDGGRSHIQYF. CDR3 DNA sequence: TGTGCCAGCAGCGACGGGGGGCGGTCCCACATTCAGTACTTC.

This clonotype was seen only a few times. This chain connects TRBV11-2 to TRBJ2-2, with TRBD2 matching 7 bases. This CDR3 is 13 amino acids long. V lost 3 bases and J lost 15; bases outside the gene matches: 10. The germline gives CDR1 SGHAT, CDR2 FQNNGV. This chain's CDR3 is CASSLDRDYRVFF. The CDR3 coding sequence is TGTGCCAGCAGCTTGGATCGGGACTATCGGGTGTTTTTT.

V and J are TRBV9 and TRBJ1-5, with D maybe TRBD1 (5 bases). Germline CDR1 and CDR2: SGDLS and YYNGEE. Trimming shortened V by 0 bases and J by 4 bases, and 11 bases separated the two germline ends. The CDR3 totals 15 residues. The CDR3 DNA is TGTGCCAGCAGCGTAGATGGGGGATTGAATCAGCCCCAGCATTTT. Encoded protein: CASSVDGGLNQPQHF.

There are a few counts of this clonotype. The CDR3 reads CASSVARSLNYGYTF. The CDR3 coding sequence is TGTGCCAGCAGCGTAGCGAGATCTTTGAACTATGGCTACACCTTC. The V call is TRBV9, the J call TRBJ1-2; D gene unclear. Germline V CDR1 and CDR2: SGDLS, YYNGEE. Trimming removed 0 bases at V and 2 bases at J, with 11 bases between. The CDR3 consists of 15 residues.

This chain uses TRBV12-3 or TRBV12-4 with TRBJ1-5; D uncertain. The CDR3 extends over 15 amino acids. V was clipped by 1 base and J by 7 bases, with 14 bases between them. CDR3 in DNA: TGTGCCAGCAGTTTAGAGTCAGGAGGTTGGCAGCCCCAGCATTTT. Its translation: CASSLESGGWQPQHF.

This clonotype was seen more than once but under ten times. This chain links TRBV5-5 with TRBJ1-1; 8 nucleotides match TRBD1. Trimming at V came to 0 bases and at J to 1 base, leaving 5 bases not matched to a gene. The germline CDR1 and CDR2 sequences are SGHKS and YYEKEE (reference sequence). This CDR3 comprises 16 residues. CDR3 amino acids: CASSLGLGTGNTEAFF. The CDR3 DNA follows: TGTGCCAGCAGCTTGGGGCTGGGGACAGGGAACACTGAAGCTTTCTTT.

For the CDR3, the DNA is TGTGCCAGCAGCTTATTTGGTGGCGAGCAGTACTTC. This sequence encodes CASSLFGGEQYF. The chain employs TRBV7-3 and TRBJ2-7; D gene unclear. Germline CDR1 SGHTA, CDR2 FQGTGA. V lost 2 bases to trimming and J lost 6 bases, with 8 bases between them. The CDR3 is 12 residues long.

J is TRBJ2-3 and V is TRBV12-3 or TRBV12-4, with 10 bases identical to TRBD1. V lost 6 bases to trimming and J lost 8 bases; unmatched junction nucleotides: 17. The CDR3 is made up of 17 amino acids. In DNA form, the CDR3 reads TGTGCCAGCAGCCTAGCATCGGGACAGGGGCTTCGTGGTACGCAGTATTTT. It codes for CASSLASGQGLRGTQYF.

The V and J genes are TRBV25-1 and TRBJ2-1; no definite D call. This CDR3 is built from 16 residues. Germline V CDR1 and CDR2: MGHDK, SYGVNS. V was pared by 2 bases and J by 0 bases, with 11 bases between. The CDR3 coding sequence is TGTGCCAGCAGTGAAGTGGGAATGGGCTCCTACAATGAGCAGTTCTTC. It codes for CASSEVGMGSYNEQFF.

A few counts support this clonotype. The chain links TRBV7-2 to TRBJ2-7, with TRBD2 matching over 11 bases. Germline CDR1 and CDR2: SGHTA and FQGNSA. This CDR3 spans 15 amino acids. V gave up 5 bases and J gave up 4 bases; unmatched junction bases: 7. The DNA for the CDR3 is TGTGCCAGCAGCATGATTCTAGCGGGAGGATACGAGCAGTACTTC. Translating gives CASSMILAGGYEQYF.

This clonotype was seen once. V usage is TRBV12-3 or TRBV12-4 and J usage is TRBJ2-1, with 8 positions matching TRBD2. Losses at the gene ends were 2 bases for V and 8 bases for J; bases not matched to a gene: 8. This CDR3 is built from 15 residues. The CDR3 loop reads CASSLMSGSLHEQFF. CDR3 DNA: TGTGCCAGCAGTTTAATGAGCGGGAGTTTGCATGAGCAGTTCTTC.

This clonotype was seen a few times. V is TRBV5-1 and J is TRBJ2-1; 12 nucleotides match TRBD2. The germline CDR1 and CDR2 sequences are SGHRS and YFSETQ. V gave up 0 bases and J gave up 9 bases; unmatched junction bases: 10. This CDR3 has 17 amino acids. This CDR3 is CASSLERLAGVKVEQFF. The CDR3 bases are TGCGCCAGCAGCTTGGAACGACTAGCGGGAGTAAAGGTTGAGCAGTTCTTC. Drawing the rest from reference TRBV5-1 and TRBJ2-1, the complete variable domain is KAGVTQTPRYLIKTRGQQVTLSCSPISGHRSVSWYQQTPGQGLQFLFEYFSETQRNKGNFPGRFSGRQFSNSRSEMNVSTLELGDSALYLCASSLERLAGVKVEQFFGPGTRLTVL.

The V and J genes are TRBV11-1 and TRBJ2-1, with a weak D call TRBD2 (6 bases). The CDR3 length is 15 residues. The V gene's germline CDR1 is SGHAT and CDR2 FQDESV (reference sequence). V dropped 5 bases and J dropped 8 bases, with 19 bases sitting between them. Here the CDR3 DNA reads TGTGCCAGCAGCAGCCGGGACTGGGGTTCGGATGAGCAGTTCTTC. It is translated as CASSSRDWGSDEQFF.